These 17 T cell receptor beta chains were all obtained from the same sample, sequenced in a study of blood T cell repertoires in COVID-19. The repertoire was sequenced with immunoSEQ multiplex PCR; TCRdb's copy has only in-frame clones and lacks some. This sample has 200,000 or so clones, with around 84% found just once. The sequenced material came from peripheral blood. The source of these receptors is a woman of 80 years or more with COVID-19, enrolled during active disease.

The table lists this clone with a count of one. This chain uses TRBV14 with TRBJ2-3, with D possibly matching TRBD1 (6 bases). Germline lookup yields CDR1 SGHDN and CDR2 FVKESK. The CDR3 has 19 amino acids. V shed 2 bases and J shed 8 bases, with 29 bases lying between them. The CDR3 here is CASSQLRPDSRARGFTQYF. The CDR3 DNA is TGTGCCAGCAGCCAACTGCGACCGGACAGCCGAGCCCGCGGATTTACGCAGTATTTT.

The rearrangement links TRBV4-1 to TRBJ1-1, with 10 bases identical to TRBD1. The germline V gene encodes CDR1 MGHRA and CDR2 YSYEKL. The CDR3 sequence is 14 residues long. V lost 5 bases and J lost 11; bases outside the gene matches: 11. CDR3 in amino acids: CASSGGTGDFLAFF. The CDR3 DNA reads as TGCGCCAGCAGCGGAGGGACAGGGGATTTTCTGGCTTTCTTT.

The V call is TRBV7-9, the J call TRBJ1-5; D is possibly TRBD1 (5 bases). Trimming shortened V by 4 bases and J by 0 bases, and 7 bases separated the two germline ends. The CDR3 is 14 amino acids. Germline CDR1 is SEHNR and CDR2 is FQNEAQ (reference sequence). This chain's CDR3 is CASSSDSSNQPQHF. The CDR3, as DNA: TGTGCCAGCAGCTCAGACAGTAGCAATCAGCCCCAGCATTTT.

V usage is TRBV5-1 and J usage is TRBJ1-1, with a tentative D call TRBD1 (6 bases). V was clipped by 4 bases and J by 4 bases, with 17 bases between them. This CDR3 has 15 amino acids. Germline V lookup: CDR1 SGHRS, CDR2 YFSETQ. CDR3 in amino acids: CASSQKGGRGTEAFF. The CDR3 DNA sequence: TGCGCCAGCAGCCAAAAGGGGGGGCGCGGCACTGAAGCTTTCTTT.

The CDR3 protein is CASSLLQGYQPQHF. CDR3 in DNA: TGTGCCAGCAGTTTACTACAGGGGTATCAGCCCCAGCATTTT. J is TRBJ1-5 and V is TRBV28; 7 bases align to TRBD1. The germline gives CDR1 MDHEN, CDR2 SYDVKM. The CDR3 loop spans 14 amino acids. Trimming took 2 bases from V and 5 from J; bases not matched to a gene: 3. The entire variable domain, with the rest obtained from reference TRBV28 and TRBJ1-5, is as follows: DVKVTQSSRYLVKRTGEKVFLECVQDMDHENMFWYRQDPGLGLRLIYFSYDVKMKEKGDIPEGYSVSREKKERFSLILESASTNQTSMYLCASSLLQGYQPQHFGDGTRLSIL.

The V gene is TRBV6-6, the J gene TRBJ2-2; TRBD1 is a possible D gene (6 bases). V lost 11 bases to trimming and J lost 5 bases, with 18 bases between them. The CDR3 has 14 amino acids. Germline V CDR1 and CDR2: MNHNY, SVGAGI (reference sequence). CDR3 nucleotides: TGTGCCTGTTGTTGGACAGTATCGACCGGGGAGCTGTTTTTT. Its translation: CACCWTVSTGELFF.

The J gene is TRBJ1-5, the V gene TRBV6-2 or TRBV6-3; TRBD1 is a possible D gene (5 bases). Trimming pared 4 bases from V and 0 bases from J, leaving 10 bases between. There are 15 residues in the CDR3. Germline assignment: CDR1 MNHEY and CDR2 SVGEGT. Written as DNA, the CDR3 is TGTGCCAGCAGTTGGGCAGGGAATAGCAATCAGCCCCAGCATTTT. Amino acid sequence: CASSWAGNSNQPQHF.

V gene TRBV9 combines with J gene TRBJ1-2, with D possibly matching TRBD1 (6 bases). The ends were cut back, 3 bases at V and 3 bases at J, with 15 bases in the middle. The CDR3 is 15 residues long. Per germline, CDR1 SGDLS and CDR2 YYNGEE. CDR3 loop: CASSERGREDYGYTF. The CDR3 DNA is TGTGCCAGCAGCGAGAGGGGGAGGGAGGACTATGGCTACACCTTC.

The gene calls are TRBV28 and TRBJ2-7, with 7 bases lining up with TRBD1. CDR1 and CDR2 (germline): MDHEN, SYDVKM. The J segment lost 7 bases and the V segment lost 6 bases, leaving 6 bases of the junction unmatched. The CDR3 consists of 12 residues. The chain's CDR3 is CASRQSRGEQYF. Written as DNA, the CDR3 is TGTGCCAGCAGACAAAGCAGGGGGGAGCAGTACTTC.

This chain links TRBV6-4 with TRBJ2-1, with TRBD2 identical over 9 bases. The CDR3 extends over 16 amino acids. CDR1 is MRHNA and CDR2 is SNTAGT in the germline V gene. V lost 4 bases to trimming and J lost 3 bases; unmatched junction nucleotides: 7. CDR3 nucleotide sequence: TGTGCCAGCAGTGCCGAAGGAGCGGGGGGCTACAATGAGCAGTTCTTC. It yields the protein CASSAEGAGGYNEQFF.

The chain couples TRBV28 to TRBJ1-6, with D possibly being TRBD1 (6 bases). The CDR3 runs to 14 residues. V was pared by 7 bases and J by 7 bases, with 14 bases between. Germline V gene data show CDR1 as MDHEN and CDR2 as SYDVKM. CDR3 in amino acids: CASNLVRGNSPLHF. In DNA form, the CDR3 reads TGTGCCAGCAACCTAGTTAGGGGGAATTCACCCCTCCACTTT. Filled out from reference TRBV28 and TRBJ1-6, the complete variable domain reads DVKVTQSSRYLVKRTGEKVFLECVQDMDHENMFWYRQDPGLGLRLIYFSYDVKMKEKGDIPEGYSVSREKKERFSLILESASTNQTSMYLCASNLVRGNSPLHFGNGTRLTVT.

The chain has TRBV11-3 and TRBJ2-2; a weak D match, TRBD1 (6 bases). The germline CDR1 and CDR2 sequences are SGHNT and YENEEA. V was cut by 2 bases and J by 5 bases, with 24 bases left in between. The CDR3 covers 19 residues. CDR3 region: CASSLTPRWGRGTTGELFF. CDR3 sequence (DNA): TGTGCCAGCAGCTTAACACCAAGGTGGGGCAGGGGTACGACCGGGGAGCTGTTTTTT.

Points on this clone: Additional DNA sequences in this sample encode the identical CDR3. CDR3 loop: CASSQAQGAGNQPQHF. DNA of the CDR3: TGTGCCAGCAGCCAGGCACAGGGGGCTGGCAATCAGCCCCAGCATTTT. The rearrangement joins TRBV4-2 to TRBJ1-5; TRBD1 aligns across 9 bases. Germline CDR1 and CDR2: LGHNA and YNFKEQ. With 3 bases clipped from V and 2 bases from J, the junction kept 5 bases outside the gene matches. The CDR3 covers 16 residues.

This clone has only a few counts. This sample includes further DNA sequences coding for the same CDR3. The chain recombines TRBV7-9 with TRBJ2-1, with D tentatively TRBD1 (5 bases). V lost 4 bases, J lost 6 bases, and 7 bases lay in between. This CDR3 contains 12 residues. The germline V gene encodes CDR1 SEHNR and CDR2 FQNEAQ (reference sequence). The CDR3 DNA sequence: TGTGCCAGCAGCTCCGACAGCAATGAGCAGTTCTTC. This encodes CASSSDSNEQFF.

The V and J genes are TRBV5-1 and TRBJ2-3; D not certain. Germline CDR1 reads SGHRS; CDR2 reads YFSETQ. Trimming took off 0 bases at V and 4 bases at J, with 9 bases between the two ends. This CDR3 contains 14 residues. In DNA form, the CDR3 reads TGCGCCAGCAGCTTGGCCCTCGGGTCAGATACGCAGTATTTT. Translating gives CASSLALGSDTQYF.

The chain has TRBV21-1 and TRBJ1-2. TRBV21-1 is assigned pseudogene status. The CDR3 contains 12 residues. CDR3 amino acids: CASSPEGYGYTF. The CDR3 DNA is TGTGCCAGCAGCCCCGAGGGCTATGGCTACACCTTC.

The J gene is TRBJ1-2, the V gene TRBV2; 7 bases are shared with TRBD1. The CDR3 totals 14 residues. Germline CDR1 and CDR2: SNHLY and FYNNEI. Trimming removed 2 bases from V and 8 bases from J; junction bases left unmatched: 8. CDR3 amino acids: CASSEWVGGLGYTF. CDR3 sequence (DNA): TGTGCCAGCAGTGAATGGGTAGGGGGCTTGGGCTACACCTTC.